Here is one T cell receptor (beta chain) with its context. Participant ages covered roughly 18 to 89 years across around 22 US areas. The record originates from a study of blood T cell repertoires in COVID-19. The germline CDR1 and CDR2 sequences are SGHRS and YFSETQ. The CDR3 is made up of 14 amino acids. Trimming pared 0 bases from V and 5 bases from J, leaving 11 bases between. The assay was immunoSEQ multiplex PCR, and TCRdb's table has in-frame clones only and misses some. The table has some 260,000 clones, 84% seen once; the top ten hold approximately 4.5%. The sequenced material came from PBMCs or T cells enriched from blood (not recorded which). The chain links TRBV5-1 to TRBJ1-2; tentatively, D is TRBD1 (5 bases). This clonotype was obtained from a man under 40 with acute COVID-19. The CDR3 bases are TGCGCCAGCAGCTTGGAGGGGCACGAGTATGGCTACACCTTC. Translation: CASSLEGHEYGYTF.